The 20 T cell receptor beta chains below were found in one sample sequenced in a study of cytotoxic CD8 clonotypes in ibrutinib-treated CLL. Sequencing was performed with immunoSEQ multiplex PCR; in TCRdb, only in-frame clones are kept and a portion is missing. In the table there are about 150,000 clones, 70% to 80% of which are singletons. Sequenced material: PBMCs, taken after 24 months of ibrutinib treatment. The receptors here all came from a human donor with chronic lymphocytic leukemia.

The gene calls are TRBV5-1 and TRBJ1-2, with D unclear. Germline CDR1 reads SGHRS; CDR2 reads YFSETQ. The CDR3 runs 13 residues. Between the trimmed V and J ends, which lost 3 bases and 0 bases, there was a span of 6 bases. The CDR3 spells CASSWSANYGYTF. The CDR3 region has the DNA TGCGCCAGCAGCTGGTCCGCTAACTATGGCTACACCTTC. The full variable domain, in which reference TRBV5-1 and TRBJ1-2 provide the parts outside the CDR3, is KAGVTQTPRYLIKTRGQQVTLSCSPISGHRSVSWYQQTPGQGLQFLFEYFSETQRNKGNFPGRFSGRQFSNSRSEMNVSTLELGDSALYLCASSWSANYGYTFGSGTRLTVV.

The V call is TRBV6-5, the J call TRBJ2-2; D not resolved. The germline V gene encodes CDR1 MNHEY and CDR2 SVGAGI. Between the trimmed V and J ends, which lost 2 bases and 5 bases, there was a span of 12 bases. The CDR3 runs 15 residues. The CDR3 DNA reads TGTGCCAGCAGTTACCAAAACTGGGGAACCGGGGAGCTGTTTTTT. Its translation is CASSYQNWGTGELFF.

In nucleotides, the CDR3 is TGTGCCAGCAGCCCCGGGAGACAAAATGAAAAACTGTTTTTT. This gives the protein CASSPGRQNEKLFF. The chain couples TRBV13 to TRBJ1-4; D remains unclear. Germline values: CDR1 PRHDT, CDR2 FYEKMQ (reference sequence). This CDR3 spans 14 amino acids. The V and J ends lost 5 bases and 5 bases respectively, with 12 bases between them.

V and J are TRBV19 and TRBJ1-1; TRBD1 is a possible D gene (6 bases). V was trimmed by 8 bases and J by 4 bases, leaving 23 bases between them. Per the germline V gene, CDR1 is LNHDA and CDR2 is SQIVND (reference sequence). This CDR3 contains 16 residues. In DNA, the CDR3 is TGTGCCAGTGCCCCAGCAGTGGGGGCGGTGGGCACTGAAGCTTTCTTT. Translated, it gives CASAPAVGAVGTEAFF.

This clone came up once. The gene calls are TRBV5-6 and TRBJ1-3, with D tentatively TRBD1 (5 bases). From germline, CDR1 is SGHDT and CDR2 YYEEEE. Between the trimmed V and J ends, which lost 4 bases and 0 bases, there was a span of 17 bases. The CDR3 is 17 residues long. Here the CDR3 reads CASSRDSLKPSGNTIYF. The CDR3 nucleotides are TGTGCCAGCAGCCGGGACTCCCTGAAACCCTCTGGAAACACCATATATTTT.

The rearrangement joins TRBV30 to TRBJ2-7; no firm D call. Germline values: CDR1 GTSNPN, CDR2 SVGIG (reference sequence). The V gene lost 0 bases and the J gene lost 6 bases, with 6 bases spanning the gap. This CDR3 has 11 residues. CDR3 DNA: TGTGCCTGGAGTGTCGCTAGCGAGCAGTACTTC. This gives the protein CAWSVASEQYF.

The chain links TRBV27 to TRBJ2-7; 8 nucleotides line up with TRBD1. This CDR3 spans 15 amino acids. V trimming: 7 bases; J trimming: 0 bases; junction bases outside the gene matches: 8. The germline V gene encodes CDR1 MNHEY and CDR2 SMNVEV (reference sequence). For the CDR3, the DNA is TGTGCCAGCAAAAGGGACAGGCGAAACTCCTACGAGCAGTACTTC. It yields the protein CASKRDRRNSYEQYF.

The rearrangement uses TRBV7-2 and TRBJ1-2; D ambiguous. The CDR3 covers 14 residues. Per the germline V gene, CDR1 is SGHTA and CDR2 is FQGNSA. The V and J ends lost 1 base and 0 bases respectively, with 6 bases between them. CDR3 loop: CASSLGWANYGYTF. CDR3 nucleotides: TGTGCCAGCAGCTTAGGATGGGCTAACTATGGCTACACCTTC.

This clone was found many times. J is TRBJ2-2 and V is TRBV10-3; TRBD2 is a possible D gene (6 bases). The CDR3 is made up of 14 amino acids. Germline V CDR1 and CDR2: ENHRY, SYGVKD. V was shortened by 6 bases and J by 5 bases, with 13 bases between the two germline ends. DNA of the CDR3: TGTGCCATCAGGCCGGGACTCGCGACCGGGGAGCTGTTTTTT. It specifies CAIRPGLATGELFF.

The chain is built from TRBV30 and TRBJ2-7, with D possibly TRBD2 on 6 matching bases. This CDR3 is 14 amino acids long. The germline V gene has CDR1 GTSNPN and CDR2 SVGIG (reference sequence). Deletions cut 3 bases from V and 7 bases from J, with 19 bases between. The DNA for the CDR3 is TGTGCCTGGAGCCCAATTGGGGCGGGGAGGGAGCAGTACTTC. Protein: CAWSPIGAGREQYF.

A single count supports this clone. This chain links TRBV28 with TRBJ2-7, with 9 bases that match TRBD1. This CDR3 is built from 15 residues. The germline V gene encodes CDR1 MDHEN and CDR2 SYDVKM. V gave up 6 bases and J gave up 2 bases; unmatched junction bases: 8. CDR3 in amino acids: CASSTGTGIPYEQYF. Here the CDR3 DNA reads TGTGCCAGCAGCACCGGGACAGGGATCCCCTACGAGCAGTACTTC.

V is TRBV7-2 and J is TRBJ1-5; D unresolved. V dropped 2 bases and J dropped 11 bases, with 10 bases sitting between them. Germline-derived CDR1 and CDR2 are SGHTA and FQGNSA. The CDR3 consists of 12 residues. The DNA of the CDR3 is TGTGCCAGCAGCTTATGGGGTCGGTCCCAGCATTTT. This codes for CASSLWGRSQHF.

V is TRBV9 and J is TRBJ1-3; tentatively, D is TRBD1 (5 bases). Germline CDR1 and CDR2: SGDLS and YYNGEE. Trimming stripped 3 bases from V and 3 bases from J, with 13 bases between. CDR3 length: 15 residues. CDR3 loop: CASSAPQGYGNTIYF. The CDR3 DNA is TGTGCCAGCAGCGCCCCCCAGGGATATGGAAACACCATATATTTT.

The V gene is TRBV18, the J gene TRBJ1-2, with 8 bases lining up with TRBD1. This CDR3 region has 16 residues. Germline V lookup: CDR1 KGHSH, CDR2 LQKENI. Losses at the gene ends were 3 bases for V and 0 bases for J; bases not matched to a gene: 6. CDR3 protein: CASSPPGTGTNYGYTF. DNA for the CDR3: TGTGCCAGCTCACCCCCCGGGACAGGAACTAACTATGGCTACACCTTC.

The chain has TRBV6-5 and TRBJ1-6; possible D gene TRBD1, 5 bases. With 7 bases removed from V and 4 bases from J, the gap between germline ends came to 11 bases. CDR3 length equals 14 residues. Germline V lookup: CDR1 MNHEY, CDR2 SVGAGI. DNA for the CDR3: TGTGCCAGCACCCGGGGGGGATATAATTCACCCCTCCACTTT. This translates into CASTRGGYNSPLHF.

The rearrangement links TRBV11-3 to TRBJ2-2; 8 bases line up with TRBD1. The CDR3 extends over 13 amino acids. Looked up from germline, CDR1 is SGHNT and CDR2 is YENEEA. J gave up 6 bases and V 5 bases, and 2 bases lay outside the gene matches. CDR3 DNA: TGTGCCAGCAGCCCAGGGGGCCCCGGGGAGCTGTTTTTT. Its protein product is CASSPGGPGELFF.

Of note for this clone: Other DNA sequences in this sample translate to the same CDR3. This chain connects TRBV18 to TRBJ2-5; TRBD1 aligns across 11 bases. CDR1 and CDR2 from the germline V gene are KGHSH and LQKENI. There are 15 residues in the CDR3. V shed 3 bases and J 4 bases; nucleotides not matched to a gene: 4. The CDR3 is CASSPPGQGGETQYF. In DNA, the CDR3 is TGTGCCAGCTCACCCCCGGGACAGGGGGGAGAGACCCAGTACTTC.

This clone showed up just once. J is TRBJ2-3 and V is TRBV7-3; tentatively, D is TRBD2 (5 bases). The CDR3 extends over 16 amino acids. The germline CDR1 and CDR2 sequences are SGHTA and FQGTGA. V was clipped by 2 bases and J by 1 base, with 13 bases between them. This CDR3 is CASSLEGAAGTDTQYF. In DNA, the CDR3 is TGTGCCAGCAGCTTAGAGGGAGCGGCGGGCACAGATACGCAGTATTTT.

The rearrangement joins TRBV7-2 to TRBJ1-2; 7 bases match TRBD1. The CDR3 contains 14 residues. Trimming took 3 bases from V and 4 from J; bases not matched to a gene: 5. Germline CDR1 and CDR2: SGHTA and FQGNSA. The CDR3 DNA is TGTGCCAGCAGCTTTGATGGGACAGCCTATGGCTACACCTTC. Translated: CASSFDGTAYGYTF.

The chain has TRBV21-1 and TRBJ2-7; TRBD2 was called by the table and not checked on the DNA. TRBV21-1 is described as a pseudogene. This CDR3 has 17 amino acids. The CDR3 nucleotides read TGTGCCAGCAGCCCCGGACTAGCGGGAGTGGGGGTATCCGAGCAGTACTTC. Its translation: CASSPGLAGVGVSEQYF.